This is a list of T cell receptor beta chains from one sample in a study of Graves' ophthalmopathy and Graves' hyperthyroidism. TCRdb ran MiXCR on the multiplex PCR reads and lists one entry per CDR3 protein. The table lists 600,000 to 650,000 distinct CDR3 sequences, 20% to 25% of them singletons, with more than 5.5% in the top ten. The sequenced sample consisted of peripheral blood. All receptors come from a woman younger than 30 with stable Graves' hyperthyroidism. Some clones in this sample may be carry-over from other donors' samples. Both conserved end residues are part of each CDR3. Each record gives: D gene, clone size, V gene, J gene, CDR3 protein, CDR3 DNA. A D gene is named only where the DNA matches it firmly. Clone size is stated in some rows and not others, as once, few, many or a class when expanded.

TRBD1,many,TRBV6-1,TRBJ1-1,CASSRTGASTNTEAFF,TGTGCCAGCAGTCGGACAGGGGCCTCGACGAACACTGAAGCTTTCTTT
TRBD1,many,TRBV6-2/TRBV6-3,TRBJ1-2,CASSSQGGYGYTF,TGTGCCAGCAGCTCACAGGGGGGCTATGGCTACACCTTC
.,few,TRBV6-2/TRBV6-3,TRBJ1-1,CASSYSPTDDLHPTEAFF,TGTGCCAGCAGTTACTCTCCCACAGACGATCTCCACCCCACTGAAGCTTTCTTT
.,.,TRBV6-1,TRBJ2-7,CASRRGITYEQYF,TGTGCCAGCAGACGGGGGATAACCTACGAGCAGTACTTC
TRBD2,many,TRBV9,TRBJ2-5,CASSVGNPGGETQYF,TGTGCCAGCAGCGTAGGTAATCCGGGGGGAGAGACCCAGTACTTC
.,.,TRBV12-3/TRBV12-4,TRBJ1-2,CASSLDSRAYPNYGYTF,TGTGCCAGCAGTTTAGATAGTAGGGCCTACCCTAACTATGGCTACACCTTC
.,many,TRBV6-1,TRBJ1-1,CASSGFTEAFF,TGTGCCAGCAGTGGTTTCACTGAAGCTTTCTTT
TRBD1,many,TRBV11-2,TRBJ2-2,CASTSRPRQGIGELFF,TGTGCCAGCACCTCAAGGCCGAGACAGGGGATCGGGGAGCTGTTTTTT
TRBD1,many,TRBV6-2/TRBV6-3,TRBJ1-1,CASSYSSGGLTEAFF,TGTGCCAGCAGTTACTCGTCAGGGGGCCTTACTGAAGCTTTCTTT
TRBD2,.,TRBV20-1,TRBJ2-5,CSSYMGTSRAETQYF,TGCAGTAGCTATATGGGGACTAGCCGGGCGGAGACCCAGTACTTC
TRBD1,many,TRBV7-6,TRBJ1-1,CASSPRTGGSEAFF,TGTGCCAGCAGCCCCCGGACAGGGGGCTCTGAAGCTTTCTTT
.,many,TRBV10-2,TRBJ2-5,CASKTAPQETQYF,TGCGCCAGCAAGACAGCCCCTCAAGAGACCCAGTACTTC
.,.,TRBV12-5,TRBJ2-7,CASGLVGGYEQYF,TGTGCTAGTGGTTTGGTAGGAGGCTACGAGCAGTACTTC
.,.,TRBV5-1,TRBJ1-4,CASSEAGTEKLFF,TGCGCCAGCAGCGAGGCCGGGACGGAAAAACTGTTTTTT
TRBD2,.,TRBV11-2,TRBJ2-1,CASSSTSGPNEQFF,TGTGCCAGCAGCTCGACTAGCGGGCCCAATGAGCAGTTCTTC
TRBD1,.,TRBV30,TRBJ1-5,CAWSVRTGGSQPQHF,TGTGCCTGGAGTGTAAGGACAGGGGGGAGTCAGCCCCAGCATTTT
.,.,TRBV7-2,TRBJ2-7,CASSLIVDAGGSYEQYF,TGTGCCAGCAGCTTAATAGTGGACGCCGGGGGCTCCTACGAGCAGTACTTC
.,few,TRBV2,TRBJ1-6,CASSESGRLNSPLHF,TGTGCCAGCAGTGAATCTGGCAGGCTAAATTCACCCCTCCACTTT
TRBD1,.,TRBV19,TRBJ1-5,CASSKGITGEQPQHF,TGTGCCAGTAGTAAAGGTATAACAGGGGAACAGCCCCAGCATTTT
.,many,TRBV12-3/TRBV12-4,TRBJ1-2,CASMTDYGYTF,TGTGCCAGCATGACGGACTATGGCTACACCTTC
.,many,TRBV6-5,TRBJ1-2,CASSPADRSFYGYTF,TGTGCCAGCAGTCCAGCAGACCGAAGTTTCTATGGCTACACCTTC
TRBD1,.,TRBV24-1,TRBJ1-2,CATSDPDRADYGYTF,TGTGCCACCAGTGATCCGGACAGGGCTGACTATGGCTACACCTTC
TRBD2,many,TRBV11-2,TRBJ2-5,CASSPQLAGLETQYF,TGTGCCAGCAGCCCGCAGCTAGCGGGTCTAGAGACCCAGTACTTC
.,few,TRBV5-1,TRBJ2-2,CASSLKGRPANTGELFF,TGCGCCAGCAGTCTCAAGGGACGCCCTGCGAACACCGGGGAGCTGTTTTTT
.,many,TRBV3-1,TRBJ2-2,CASSQGGSGELFF,TGTGCCAGCAGCCAAGGAGGGTCCGGGGAGCTGTTTTTT
TRBD1,few,TRBV18,TRBJ1-3,CASSPGQGAHSGNTIYF,TGTGCCAGCTCACCTGGACAGGGAGCACACTCTGGAAACACCATATATTTT
.,many,TRBV7-2,TRBJ1-2,CASSRQLIGYTF,TGTGCCAGCAGCCGACAGTTGATCGGCTACACCTTC
TRBD1,many,TRBV9,TRBJ1-2,CASSVPSGTGTPLRPYGYTF,TGTGCCAGCAGCGTCCCCTCCGGGACAGGGACCCCCCTCCGTCCTTATGGCTACACCTTC
TRBD2,once,TRBV6-1,TRBJ2-2,CASSPEASGSPGELFF,TGTGCCAGCAGTCCCGAGGCTAGCGGGAGTCCCGGGGAGCTGTTTTTT
TRBD2,few,TRBV19,TRBJ2-2,CASINLSSGSKTGELFF,TGTGCCAGTATCAACCTCTCTAGCGGGAGTAAGACCGGGGAGCTGTTTTTT
.,many,TRBV29-1,TRBJ2-2,CSVTIADTNTGELFF,TGCAGCGTCACCATAGCTGATACGAACACCGGGGAGCTGTTTTTT
.,.,TRBV5-1,TRBJ2-7,CASSFLSRQVEQYF,TGCGCCAGCAGCTTCCTATCTAGACAGGTCGAGCAGTACTTC
.,.,TRBV5-5,TRBJ2-2,CASSTGFFVRELFF,TGTGCCAGCAGTACGGGGTTTTTCGTTAGGGAGCTGTTTTTT
TRBD1,few,TRBV5-1,TRBJ2-7,CASSKGPGQGAYEQYF,TGCGCCAGCAGCAAAGGCCCGGGACAGGGGGCATACGAGCAGTACTTC
TRBD1,many,TRBV28,TRBJ1-2,CASTTGTGIAAWGYTF,TGTGCCAGCACCACCGGGACAGGGATCGCCGCGTGGGGCTACACCTTC
.,once,TRBV18,TRBJ1-5,CASSPPGGTRGNQPQHF,TGTGCCAGCTCACCACCGGGGGGGACTAGGGGCAATCAGCCCCAGCATTTT
TRBD2,many,TRBV15,TRBJ2-5,CATSRGLAGRTPETQYF,TGTGCCACCAGCAGAGGACTAGCGGGAAGGACGCCAGAGACCCAGTACTTC
.,many,TRBV19,TRBJ2-5,CASSMGQRLQETQYF,TGTGCCAGTAGTATGGGCCAGAGGCTCCAAGAGACCCAGTACTTC
.,many,TRBV12-3/TRBV12-4,TRBJ1-1,CASSLQGLISEAFF,TGTGCCAGCAGCTTACAGGGATTGATCTCTGAAGCTTTCTTT
TRBD2,many,TRBV7-2,TRBJ2-7,CASSPGTNSYEQYF,TGTGCCAGCAGCCCCGGGACTAACTCCTACGAGCAGTACTTC
TRBD1,few,TRBV18,TRBJ2-7,CASSPDRAEQYF,TGTGCCAGCTCACCAGACAGGGCTGAGCAGTACTTC
.,few,TRBV12-3/TRBV12-4,TRBJ2-5,CASSRALGSGSETQYF,TGTGCCAGCAGCCGGGCTCTAGGATCAGGAAGTGAGACCCAGTACTTC
TRBD1,many,TRBV11-2,TRBJ2-7,CASSARQGDYEQYF,TGTGCCAGCAGCGCCCGACAGGGGGATTACGAGCAGTACTTC
.,many,TRBV7-9,TRBJ2-7,CASSNNHISQYF,TGTGCCAGCAGCAATAACCACATATCGCAGTACTTC
.,.,TRBV27,TRBJ2-7,CASSYARMSSSEQYF,TGTGCCAGCAGTTACGCGAGGATGTCGAGCAGCGAGCAGTACTTC